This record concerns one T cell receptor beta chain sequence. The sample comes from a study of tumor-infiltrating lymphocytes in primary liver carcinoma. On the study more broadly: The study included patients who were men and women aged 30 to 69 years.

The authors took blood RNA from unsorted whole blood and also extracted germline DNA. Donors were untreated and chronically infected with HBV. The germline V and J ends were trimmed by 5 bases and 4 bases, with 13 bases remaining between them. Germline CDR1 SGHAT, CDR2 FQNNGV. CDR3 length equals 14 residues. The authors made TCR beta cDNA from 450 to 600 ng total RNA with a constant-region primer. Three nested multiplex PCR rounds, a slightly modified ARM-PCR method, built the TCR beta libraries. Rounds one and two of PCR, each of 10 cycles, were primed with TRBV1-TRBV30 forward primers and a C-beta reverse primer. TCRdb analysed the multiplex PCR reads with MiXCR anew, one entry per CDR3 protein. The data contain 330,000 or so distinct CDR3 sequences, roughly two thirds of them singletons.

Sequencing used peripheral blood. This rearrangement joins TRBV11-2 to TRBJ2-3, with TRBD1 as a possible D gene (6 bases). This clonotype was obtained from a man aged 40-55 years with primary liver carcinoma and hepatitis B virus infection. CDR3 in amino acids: CASSLGTLADTQYF. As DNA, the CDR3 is TGTGCCAGCAGCCTAGGGACACTAGCAGATACGCAGTATTTT.